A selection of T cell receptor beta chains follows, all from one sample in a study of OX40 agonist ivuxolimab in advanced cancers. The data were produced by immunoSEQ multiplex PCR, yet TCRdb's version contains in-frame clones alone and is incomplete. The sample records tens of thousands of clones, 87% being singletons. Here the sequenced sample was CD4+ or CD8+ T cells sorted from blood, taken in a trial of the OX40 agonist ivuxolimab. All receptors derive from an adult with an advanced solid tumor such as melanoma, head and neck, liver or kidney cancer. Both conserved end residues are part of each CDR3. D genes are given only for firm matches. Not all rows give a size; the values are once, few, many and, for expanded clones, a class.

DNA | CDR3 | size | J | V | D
TGTGCCAGCAGCTTCGGGACTCCAAACACCGGGGAGCTGTTTTTT | CASSFGTPNTGELFF | . | TRBJ2-2 | TRBV5-4 | .
TGTGCCAGCAGCCTAAAGCGGGGGACTGAAGCTTTCTTT | CASSLKRGTEAFF | . | TRBJ1-1 | TRBV5-6 | .
TGTGCCAGCAGCCAAGGGGACAGGAGGAACACTGAAGCTTTCTTT | CASSQGDRRNTEAFF | . | TRBJ1-1 | TRBV4-2 | TRBD1
TGCGCCAGCAGTCTGCATGCGGGGTTAGCAGATACGCAGTATTTT | CASSLHAGLADTQYF | once | TRBJ2-3 | TRBV5-1 | .
TGTGCCAGCAGCGCACAGGGAAACACCATATATTTT | CASSAQGNTIYF | once | TRBJ1-3 | TRBV9 | .
TGTGCCAGCAGCTTAAGGGCCACCGGGGAGCTGTTTTTT | CASSLRATGELFF | . | TRBJ2-2 | TRBV7-8 | .
TGCGCCAGCAGCTTGGCCTGGGGGAGTAGCACAGATACGCAGTATTTT | CASSLAWGSSTDTQYF | . | TRBJ2-3 | TRBV5-1 | .
TGTGCCAGCGGCCAGTCCCGGGACAGGGGTGGCTACACCTTC | CASGQSRDRGGYTF | once | TRBJ1-2 | TRBV27 | TRBD1
TGTGCCAGCAACCCGGCGGGTCCCTCCTACGAGCAGTACTTC | CASNPAGPSYEQYF | . | TRBJ2-7 | TRBV28 | .
TGCGCCAGCAGCCCGGCAGGGGGCAACTACGAGCAGTACTTC | CASSPAGGNYEQYF | . | TRBJ2-7 | TRBV4-1 | TRBD1